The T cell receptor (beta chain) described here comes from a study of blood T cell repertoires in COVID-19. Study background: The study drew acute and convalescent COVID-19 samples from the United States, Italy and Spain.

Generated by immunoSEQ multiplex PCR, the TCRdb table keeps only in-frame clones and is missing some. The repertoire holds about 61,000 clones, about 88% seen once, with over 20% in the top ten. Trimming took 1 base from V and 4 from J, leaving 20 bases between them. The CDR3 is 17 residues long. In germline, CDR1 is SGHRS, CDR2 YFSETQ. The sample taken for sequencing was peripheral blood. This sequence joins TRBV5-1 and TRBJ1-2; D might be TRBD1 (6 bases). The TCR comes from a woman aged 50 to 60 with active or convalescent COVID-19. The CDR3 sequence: CASSLWYAGVESYGYTF. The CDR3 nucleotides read TGCGCCAGCAGCTTGTGGTATGCAGGGGTCGAAAGCTATGGCTACACCTTC.